Listed below are T cell receptor beta chains from one sample, sequenced in a study of blood T cell repertoires in COVID-19. The method was immunoSEQ multiplex PCR; TCRdb's version includes in-frame clones alone and lacks a portion of them. The top ten clones hold approximately 1.5% of a sample with about 260,000 clones, about 90% of them seen once. What was sequenced was peripheral blood. These receptors were collected from a woman in her forties who had recovered from COVID-19. The CDR3 runs from the conserved cysteine through the conserved F or W. D genes are given only for firm matches. A clone size is listed for some rows: how often the clone was seen (once, few, many), or a class if it is expanded.

V gene	D gene	clone size	J gene	CDR3 DNA	CDR3 protein
TRBV5-1	TRBD1	-	TRBJ2-2	TGCGCCAGCAGTTTCAGGGGGCTGGAAACCGGGGAGCTGTTTTTT	CASSFRGLETGELFF
TRBV18	-	-	TRBJ2-3	TGTGCCAGCTCACCACCGGGGGGAGATACGCAGTATTTT	CASSPPGGDTQYF
TRBV7-2	TRBD1	-	TRBJ2-7	TGTGCCAGCAGCTGGACGGGACAGGCCATCCACGAGCAGTACTTC	CASSWTGQAIHEQYF
TRBV29-1	-	-	TRBJ1-2	TGCAGCGTTGCGGCAGGGAGGAACTATGGCTACACCTTC	CSVAAGRNYGYTF
TRBV4-2	-	once	TRBJ1-5	TGTGCCAGCAGCCAAGATGGAGGTCAGCCCCAGCATTTT	CASSQDGGQPQHF
TRBV12-3/TRBV12-4	-	-	TRBJ1-1	TGTGCCAGCGGCCAGGGGAACACTGAAGCTTTCTTT	CASGQGNTEAFF
TRBV6-6	-	-	TRBJ2-7	TGTGCCAGCAGTTACCCAGCCGGGACAAGCTACGAGCAGTACTTC	CASSYPAGTSYEQYF
TRBV6-2/TRBV6-3	-	once	TRBJ2-2	TGTGCCAGCAGCCTACTAGTAACCGGGGAGCTGTTTTTT	CASSLLVTGELFF
TRBV28	-	once	TRBJ2-7	TGTGCCAGCAGTTTATCAGGGGTCGCCTACGAGCAGTACTTC	CASSLSGVAYEQYF
TRBV6-5	-	-	TRBJ1-1	TGTGCCAGCAGTTCTGGAGGGAGTACTGAAGCTTTCTTT	CASSSGGSTEAFF
TRBV15	-	-	TRBJ1-2	TGTGCCACCAGCAGAGCCCCCAGGGGCTATGGCTACACCTTC	CATSRAPRGYGYTF
TRBV5-1	TRBD2	-	TRBJ2-1	TGCGCCAGCAGCTTGCAGGCTAGCGGGAGTGAGCAGTTCTTC	CASSLQASGSEQFF
TRBV5-8	-	-	TRBJ1-5	TGTGCCAGCCATACCCCACCAGGGGATCAGCCCCAGCATTTT	CASHTPPGDQPQHF
TRBV5-1	TRBD2	-	TRBJ2-3	TGCGCCAGCAGCCGGGGCGGGGGTAGTGGGACAGATACGCAGTATTTT	CASSRGGGSGTDTQYF
TRBV5-1	-	-	TRBJ2-7	TGCGCCAGCAGCTTGGATCTGGGGGCTGCCCACTACGAGCAGTACTTC	CASSLDLGAAHYEQYF
TRBV14	-	-	TRBJ2-1	TGTGCCAGCTCCGATGGACGGGGGGCACCCTACAATGAGCAGTTCTTC	CASSDGRGAPYNEQFF
TRBV10-3	-	once	TRBJ1-1	TGTGCCATCAGTGACCCCCACCTACAGGGTCAAGGCACTGAAGCTTTCTTT	CAISDPHLQGQGTEAFF
TRBV19	-	-	TRBJ2-3	TGTGCCAGTAGTATCCAGGGGGGAACAGATACGCAGTATTTT	CASSIQGGTDTQYF
TRBV30	-	-	TRBJ2-7	TGTGCCTGGAGTGTATTACTCGAGCAGTACTTC	CAWSVLLEQYF
TRBV5-5	-	-	TRBJ1-4	TGTGCCAGCAGCTTCCCGCAGGGGAGAGGGGCTAATGAAAAACTGTTTTTT	CASSFPQGRGANEKLFF
TRBV27	TRBD1	-	TRBJ2-1	TGTGCCAGCAGTTTATCGGACAGGGGGCTCAATGAGCAGTTCTTC	CASSLSDRGLNEQFF
TRBV19	TRBD2	-	TRBJ2-2	TGTGCCAGTAGTATAAACGGACTAGCGGTTACGAACACCGGGGAGCTGTTTTTT	CASSINGLAVTNTGELFF
TRBV27	-	-	TRBJ1-6	TGTGCCAGCAGTCTCGACCATGGGGGCGTGGGGACATTAAGGAATTCACCCCTCCACTTT	CASSLDHGGVGTLRNSPLHF
TRBV5-4	-	-	TRBJ2-3	TGTGCCAGCAGGTCGAGCGGGACAGATACGCAGTATTTT	CASRSSGTDTQYF
TRBV6-5	-	-	TRBJ1-1	TGTGCCAGCAGCCCCTCGGGGGGGAACACTGAAGCTTTCTTT	CASSPSGGNTEAFF
TRBV18	TRBD1	once	TRBJ1-5	TGTGCCAGCTCGCAGGGACAGTTATTCCCCCAGCATTTT	CASSQGQLFPQHF
TRBV7-2	TRBD1	-	TRBJ1-2	TGTGCCAGCAGCTTAAGTCCTCAGGGGGCGATAGGCTACACCTTC	CASSLSPQGAIGYTF
TRBV28	TRBD1	-	TRBJ1-2	TGTGCCAGCAGTCCTCCCTCGACAGGGGGCTATGGCTACACCTTC	CASSPPSTGGYGYTF
TRBV28	-	-	TRBJ2-7	TGTGCCAGCAGCCTCACAGGGCGCCTCTCCTACGAGCAGTACTTC	CASSLTGRLSYEQYF
TRBV7-3	-	-	TRBJ2-1	TGTGCCAGCAGCCGGGACACCTTTTACAATGAGCAGTTCTTC	CASSRDTFYNEQFF
TRBV9	-	-	TRBJ1-5	TGTGCCAGCAGCGTAGCTGGGCAGGACAATCAGCCCCAGCATTTT	CASSVAGQDNQPQHF
TRBV5-1	-	-	TRBJ1-6	TGCGCCAGCAGCTTCGGCGGGGGAGTATGGAATTCACCCCTCCACTTT	CASSFGGGVWNSPLHF
TRBV15	TRBD1	-	TRBJ1-4	TGTGCCACCAGCAGAGGGACAGGGGGCGGATTGGAAAAACTGTTTTTT	CATSRGTGGGLEKLFF
TRBV5-1	TRBD1	-	TRBJ1-1	TGCGCCAGCAGCTGGACAGGGTCTATGAACACTGAAGCTTTCTTT	CASSWTGSMNTEAFF
TRBV21-1	-	-	TRBJ1-5	TGTGCCAGCCCCATCAGGGCGGCTAATGGCAATCAGCCCCAGCATTTT	CASPIRAANGNQPQHF
TRBV6-5	TRBD2	once	TRBJ2-3	TGTGCCAGTCGGGGGGGCAATATAGATACGCAGTATTTT	CASRGGNIDTQYF
TRBV29-1	-	-	TRBJ1-4	TGCAGCGTTGGAACCGGGACACTAAATGAAAAACTGTTTTTT	CSVGTGTLNEKLFF
TRBV7-9	TRBD1	once	TRBJ1-6	TGTGCCAGCAGCTTTCAGGGGGCGATTGGTTCACCCCTCCACTTT	CASSFQGAIGSPLHF
TRBV6-6	-	-	TRBJ2-3	TGTGCCAGCAGCCGACGGTTCTTGACTAGTCTTGCAGATACGCAGTATTTT	CASSRRFLTSLADTQYF
TRBV7-9	-	-	TRBJ1-2	TGTGCCAGCAGCTTACGTCAGGCTCACTATGGCTACACCTTC	CASSLRQAHYGYTF
TRBV7-2	-	-	TRBJ1-3	TGTGCCAGCAGCTTGGTGAGGGCAGGGGACTCTGGAAACACCATATATTTT	CASSLVRAGDSGNTIYF
TRBV3-1/TRBV3-2	TRBD2	once	TRBJ2-7	TGTGCCAGCAGCCCCCAGGGACTAGCGGGGGGGGAGGCCTACGAGCAGTACTTC	CASSPQGLAGGEAYEQYF
TRBV9	-	-	TRBJ1-5	TGTGCCAGCAGCGTAGACGGGAGGTGGGATCAGCCCCAGCATTTT	CASSVDGRWDQPQHF
TRBV3-1/TRBV3-2	TRBD2	-	TRBJ2-3	TGTGCCAGCAGCTTAAACTTAGCGGGGGGCGATACGCAGTATTTT	CASSLNLAGGDTQYF
TRBV24-1	-	-	TRBJ2-5	TGTGCCACCAGCGCAGGGCAGGGTAGTTGGGAGACCCAGTACTTC	CATSAGQGSWETQYF
TRBV6-5	-	-	TRBJ1-2	TGTGCCAGCAGTTACTCGAGTCCAGGGTCCCTCTTC	CASSYSSPGSLF
TRBV7-9	-	-	TRBJ1-2	TGTGCCAGCAGCTTAAGTGGGCTGCCGAGGAGGTATGGCTACACCTTC	CASSLSGLPRRYGYTF
TRBV5-5	-	-	TRBJ2-3	TGTGCCAGCAGCCAGGCTAGCACAGATACGCAGTATTTT	CASSQASTDTQYF
TRBV7-2	-	once	TRBJ2-7	TGTGCCAGCAGCTCATGGCCAAAGGGGAAGTCCTACGAGCAGTACTTC	CASSSWPKGKSYEQYF
TRBV6-2/TRBV6-3	-	-	TRBJ1-2	TGTGCCGCCAGCCAGCGGGACTATGGCTACACCTTC	CAASQRDYGYTF
TRBV11-2	-	-	TRBJ1-1	TGTGCCAGCAGCTTAGTGACAGAACAATTCACTGAAGCTTTCTTT	CASSLVTEQFTEAFF
TRBV2	-	-	TRBJ2-7	TGTGCCAGCAGTGAGGGCAGGGGTACCTACGAGCAGTACTTC	CASSEGRGTYEQYF